The source of this TCR beta chain is a study of shared clonotypes between healthy human individuals. Whole-study findings and limits: Donor scarcity curtailed the genetic and exposure-history diversity represented herein.

The CDR3 sequence is 15 residues long. From germline, CDR1 is MNHEY and CDR2 SMNVEV (reference sequence). V lost 8 bases, J lost 4 bases, and 11 bases stayed unmatched. In regard to this clone: The antigen is not known.

Only in-frame clones appear in the TCRdb table, and some are missing; sequencing was by immunoSEQ multiplex PCR. The repertoire includes a few hundred thousand clones, roughly 97% of them detected once, and roughly 0.05% sits in the top ten. All of the donors resided in Nashville, Tennessee, and each was a Caucasian adult. The source of this sequence is a woman aged 25 to 39 in good health. The chain carries TRBV27 and TRBJ2-7; 10 bases map to TRBD1. The sequenced material came from naive CD4+ T cells sorted from blood. The subset denotes: CD45RA+ positively selected. The CDR3, as DNA: TGTGCCAGCGGGGGCCCGGGACAGGGGATTTACGAGCAGTACTTC. The encoded protein is CASGGPGQGIYEQYF.